This T cell receptor beta chain derives from a study of T-cell reconstitution after alpha-beta-depleted transplantation in children. Regarding the study as a whole: Newly made T cells mostly supplied T-cell counts and diversity one year after transplant. Expanded clones from the graft, numbering several hundred, reportedly supplied alpha-beta T cells about two months after transplant.

This clonotype was found once. Its antigen remains unknown. Between the trimmed V and J ends, which lost 3 bases and 2 bases, there was a span of 18 bases. CDR3 size: 17 residues. CDR1 and CDR2 from the germline V gene are SGHDN and FVKESK. The TCRbeta library was prepared with unique molecular identifiers. TCRdb called the PCR reads again in MiXCR, with one record for every CDR3 protein. The profile shows around 960,000 distinct CDR3 sequences, about 31% of them singletons. The TCR sequence derives from a boy under three years old who had a stem cell transplant for SCID, so the T cells may come from the graft donor. V gene TRBV14 combines with J gene TRBJ2-3, with D possibly matching TRBD2 (6 bases). This specimen was PBMCs, mostly from graft donor cells, taken 360 days after TCRalphabeta/CD19-depleted stem cell transplant. CDR3 DNA sequence: TGTGCCAGCAGCCAGTTGAGGAGGGGCCATATCACAGATACGCAGTATTTT. It codes for CASSQLRRGHITDTQYF.